A selection of T cell receptor beta chains follows, all from one sample in a study of T cell responses to AZD1222 COVID-19 vaccine. The table came from immunoSEQ multiplex PCR; TCRdb's copy has only in-frame clones and leaves some out. The repertoire has 100,000 to 150,000 clones, about 89% of them found once; the top ten carry around 30%. This sample comprised peripheral blood, obtained on day 0 of AZD1222 vaccination. The source is an adult in good health. CDR3s include the opening cysteine and the closing phenylalanine or tryptophan. D genes are given only for firm matches. Only some rows state a clone size, as once, few, many or a class for expanded clones.

V gene: TRBV19; J gene: TRBJ1-3; clone size: -; D gene: -; CDR3 DNA: TGTGCCAGTAGTGCTGACAGCTCTGGAAACACCATATATTTT; CDR3 protein: CASSADSSGNTIYF
V gene: TRBV6-5; J gene: TRBJ1-2; clone size: -; D gene: TRBD1; CDR3 DNA: TGTGCCAGCAGGGGAGGGACAGGGAGCTACACCTTC; CDR3 protein: CASRGGTGSYTF
V gene: TRBV19; J gene: TRBJ1-4; clone size: -; D gene: TRBD1; CDR3 DNA: TGTGCCAGTAGTGACAGGGCCCTTAATGAAAAACTGTTTTTT; CDR3 protein: CASSDRALNEKLFF
V gene: TRBV3-1/TRBV3-2; J gene: TRBJ2-5; clone size: -; D gene: -; CDR3 DNA: TGTGCCAGCAGCCAAGCGTCGCAGGCACAAGAGACCCAGTACTTC; CDR3 protein: CASSQASQAQETQYF
V gene: TRBV6-6; J gene: TRBJ1-1; clone size: -; D gene: -; CDR3 DNA: TGTGCCAGCATTATACAGGGTGGAGCTGAAGCTTTCTTT; CDR3 protein: CASIIQGGAEAFF
V gene: TRBV5-4; J gene: TRBJ1-1; clone size: -; D gene: -; CDR3 DNA: TGTGCCAGCAGCTTGGATTTTTTTGGTTCCCCCAGCGAAGCTTTCTTT; CDR3 protein: CASSLDFFGSPSEAFF
V gene: TRBV7-9; J gene: TRBJ1-1; clone size: -; D gene: TRBD1; CDR3 DNA: TGTGCCAGCAGCTTACTTACAGGGGTGGCTGAAGCTTTCTTT; CDR3 protein: CASSLLTGVAEAFF
V gene: TRBV2; J gene: TRBJ2-7; clone size: -; D gene: -; CDR3 DNA: TGTGCCAGCAGTGCCGACAGGAGGGAGCAGTACTTC; CDR3 protein: CASSADRREQYF
V gene: TRBV5-4; J gene: TRBJ1-1; clone size: few; D gene: -; CDR3 DNA: TGTGCCAGCAGCGTACAGGGCGCGAACACTGAAGCTTTCTTT; CDR3 protein: CASSVQGANTEAFF
V gene: TRBV6-5; J gene: TRBJ1-5; clone size: -; D gene: -; CDR3 DNA: TGTGCTTGGGCCTATAGCAATCAGCCCCAGCATTTT; CDR3 protein: CAWAYSNQPQHF
V gene: TRBV3-1/TRBV3-2; J gene: TRBJ2-1; clone size: once; D gene: TRBD1; CDR3 DNA: TGTGCCAGCAGCCAGGGACAGGGGGCGCTCCCGGGCGAGCAGTTCTTC; CDR3 protein: CASSQGQGALPGEQFF
V gene: TRBV2; J gene: TRBJ2-1; clone size: -; D gene: TRBD2; CDR3 DNA: TGTGCCAGCAGGGGTAGGACTAGCGTTGACAATGAGCAGTTCTTC; CDR3 protein: CASRGRTSVDNEQFF
V gene: TRBV29-1; J gene: TRBJ1-3; clone size: once; D gene: -; CDR3 DNA: TGCAGCGTCCGACAGCCTGGAAACACCATATATTTT; CDR3 protein: CSVRQPGNTIYF
V gene: TRBV3-1/TRBV3-2; J gene: TRBJ2-1; clone size: -; D gene: -; CDR3 DNA: TGTGCCAGCAGCCTTTACAATGAGCAGTTCTTC; CDR3 protein: CASSLYNEQFF
V gene: TRBV2; J gene: TRBJ2-1; clone size: -; D gene: TRBD1; CDR3 DNA: TGTGCCAGCAGCACCGGGACAGGGCGCGATGAGCAGTTCTTC; CDR3 protein: CASSTGTGRDEQFF
V gene: TRBV3-1/TRBV3-2; J gene: TRBJ2-7; clone size: -; D gene: TRBD2; CDR3 DNA: TGTGCCAGCAGCCACCTACCGGGACTAGCGGGAGGGCCCTACGAGCAGTACTTC; CDR3 protein: CASSHLPGLAGGPYEQYF
V gene: TRBV9; J gene: TRBJ2-2; clone size: -; D gene: TRBD2; CDR3 DNA: TGTGCCAGCAGCCTCCTCTCTGGGGGGGGCACCGGGGAGCTGTTTTTT; CDR3 protein: CASSLLSGGGTGELFF
V gene: TRBV7-2; J gene: TRBJ2-3; clone size: -; D gene: -; CDR3 DNA: TGTGCCAGCAGCTTAGGAGGGGTTAGGGCAGATACGCAGTATTTT; CDR3 protein: CASSLGGVRADTQYF
V gene: TRBV27; J gene: TRBJ2-7; clone size: -; D gene: -; CDR3 DNA: TGTGCCAGCGGTCGTTACGAGCAGTACTTC; CDR3 protein: CASGRYEQYF
V gene: TRBV11-2; J gene: TRBJ2-2; clone size: -; D gene: -; CDR3 DNA: TGTGCCAGCAGCTTATCATCCCGCAGGACTCACACCGGGGAGCTGTTTTTT; CDR3 protein: CASSLSSRRTHTGELFF
V gene: TRBV24-1; J gene: TRBJ2-2; clone size: once; D gene: TRBD2; CDR3 DNA: TGTGCCACCAGTGTTTCGGGGGGCACCGGGGAGCTGTTTTTT; CDR3 protein: CATSVSGGTGELFF
V gene: TRBV6-5; J gene: TRBJ2-5; clone size: once; D gene: -; CDR3 DNA: TGTGCCAGCAGCAGACAGGGAGGGGAGACCCAGTACTTC; CDR3 protein: CASSRQGGETQYF
V gene: TRBV29-1; J gene: TRBJ2-6; clone size: once; D gene: -; CDR3 DNA: TGCAGCGTTGATGTCGGGGCTGGGGCCAACGTCCTGACTTTC; CDR3 protein: CSVDVGAGANVLTF
V gene: TRBV2; J gene: TRBJ1-6; clone size: once; D gene: -; CDR3 DNA: TGTGCCGCCAGAGTACGGTATAATTCACCCCTCCACTTT; CDR3 protein: CAARVRYNSPLHF
V gene: TRBV2; J gene: TRBJ1-5; clone size: -; D gene: -; CDR3 DNA: TGTGCCAGCAGTGAAGTCGGGGGACGGCAGCCCCAGCATTTT; CDR3 protein: CASSEVGGRQPQHF
V gene: TRBV10-1; J gene: TRBJ2-1; clone size: -; D gene: TRBD2; CDR3 DNA: TGCGCCAGCAGCTCCGGACTAGCGGAAATCTACAATGAGCAGTTCTTC; CDR3 protein: CASSSGLAEIYNEQFF
V gene: TRBV7-8; J gene: TRBJ1-6; clone size: once; D gene: -; CDR3 DNA: TGTGCCAGCAGCTCGACGGGACATAATAATTCACCCCTCCACTTT; CDR3 protein: CASSSTGHNNSPLHF
V gene: TRBV18; J gene: TRBJ2-2; clone size: few; D gene: TRBD2; CDR3 DNA: TGTGCCAGCTCACCACCGTCAGCGGGCGGGGGGAACACCGGGGAGCTGTTTTTT; CDR3 protein: CASSPPSAGGGNTGELFF
V gene: TRBV28; J gene: TRBJ2-1; clone size: -; D gene: -; CDR3 DNA: TGTGCCAGCAGCCGCCTTGAAGGAAGCTCCTACAATGAGCAGTTCTTC; CDR3 protein: CASSRLEGSSYNEQFF
V gene: TRBV19; J gene: TRBJ1-5; clone size: -; D gene: TRBD1; CDR3 DNA: TGTGCCAGTAGTGGGACAGCGATAAATCAGCCCCAGCATTTT; CDR3 protein: CASSGTAINQPQHF
V gene: TRBV19; J gene: TRBJ2-2; clone size: -; D gene: -; CDR3 DNA: TGTGCCAGTAGTAAAGGAGAGGGTATCCTTTTGAACACCGGGGAGCTGTTTTTT; CDR3 protein: CASSKGEGILLNTGELFF
V gene: TRBV27; J gene: TRBJ2-3; clone size: once; D gene: -; CDR3 DNA: TGTGCCAGCAGACAAACGGGAGATACGCAGTATTTT; CDR3 protein: CASRQTGDTQYF
V gene: TRBV28; J gene: TRBJ1-5; clone size: -; D gene: -; CDR3 DNA: TGTGCCAGCCGCCAGGGTAGCAATCAGCCCCAGCATTTT; CDR3 protein: CASRQGSNQPQHF
V gene: TRBV19; J gene: TRBJ2-1; clone size: -; D gene: -; CDR3 DNA: TGTGCCACCTCTAGCTATCCGGTGGGTGAGCAGTTCTTC; CDR3 protein: CATSSYPVGEQFF